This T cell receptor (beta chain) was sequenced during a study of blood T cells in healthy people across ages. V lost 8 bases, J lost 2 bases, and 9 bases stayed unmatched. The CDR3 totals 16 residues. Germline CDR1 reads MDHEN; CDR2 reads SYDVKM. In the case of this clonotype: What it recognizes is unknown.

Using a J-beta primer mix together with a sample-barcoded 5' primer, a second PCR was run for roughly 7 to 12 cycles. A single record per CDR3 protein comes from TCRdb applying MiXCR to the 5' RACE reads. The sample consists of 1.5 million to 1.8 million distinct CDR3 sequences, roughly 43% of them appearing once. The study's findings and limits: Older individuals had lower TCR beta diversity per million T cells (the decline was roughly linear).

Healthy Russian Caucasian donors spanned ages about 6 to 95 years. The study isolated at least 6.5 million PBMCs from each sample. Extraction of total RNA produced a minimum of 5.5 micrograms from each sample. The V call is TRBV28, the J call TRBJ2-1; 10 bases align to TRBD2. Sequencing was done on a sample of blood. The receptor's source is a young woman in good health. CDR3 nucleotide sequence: TGTGCCAGCCGGACTAGCGGAGAGGTCGCCTACAATGAGCAGTTCTTC. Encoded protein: CASRTSGEVAYNEQFF.